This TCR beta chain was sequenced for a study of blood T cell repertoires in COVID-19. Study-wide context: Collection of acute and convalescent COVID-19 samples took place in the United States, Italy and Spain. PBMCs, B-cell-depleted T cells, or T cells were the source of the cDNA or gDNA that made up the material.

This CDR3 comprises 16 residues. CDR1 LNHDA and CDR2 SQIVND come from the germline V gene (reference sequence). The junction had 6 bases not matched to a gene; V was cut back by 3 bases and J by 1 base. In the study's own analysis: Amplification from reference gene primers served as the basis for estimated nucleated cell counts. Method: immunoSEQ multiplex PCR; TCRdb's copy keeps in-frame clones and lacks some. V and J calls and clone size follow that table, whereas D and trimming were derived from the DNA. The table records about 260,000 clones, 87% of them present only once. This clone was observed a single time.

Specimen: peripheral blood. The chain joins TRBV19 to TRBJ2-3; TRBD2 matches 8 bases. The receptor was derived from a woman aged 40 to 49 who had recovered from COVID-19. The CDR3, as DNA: TGTGCCAGTAGTATGCGGGCTAGCGGGCGCACAGATACGCAGTATTTT. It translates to CASSMRASGRTDTQYF.